The 21 T cell receptor beta chains below come from one sample, sequenced in a study of human T cells and chemical hapten exposure. The time point was: pre-sensitization, week 0. Indicated treatment: therapeutic diphenylcyclopropenone sensitization with weekly scalp DPC. MiXCR, run by TCRdb on the RACE reads, gives a single entry per CDR3 protein. The sample contains 60,000 to 70,000 distinct CDR3 sequences, 10% to 11% of which appear only once. The sample here was whole blood, taken in connection with sensitization to the hapten diphenylcyclopropenone (DPC). The receptors shown here come from a woman between 50 and 59 years old with alopecia areata. Some clones in this sample may be carry-over from other donors' samples.

This clonotype was counted only a few times. This chain links TRBV29-1 with TRBJ2-5; tentative D call: TRBD1 (5 bases). Trimming took 6 bases from V and 2 from J, leaving 7 bases between them. This CDR3 is built from 11 residues. Germline CDR1 SQVTM, CDR2 ANQGSEA. The CDR3 DNA reads TGCAGCGTCAGACAGCAAGAGACCCAGTACTTC. Translation: CSVRQQETQYF.

The chain employs TRBV10-3 and TRBJ2-7; TRBD1 matches at 7 bases. Germline V gives CDR1 ENHRY, CDR2 SYGVKD. V shed 8 bases and J 5 bases; nucleotides not matched to a gene: 12. The CDR3 sequence is 14 residues long. CDR3 in DNA: TGTGCCATCCGAGGGGGCGGCCCCTTGGACGAGCAGTACTTC. It translates to CAIRGGGPLDEQYF.

This clonotype has ten or more counts. The DNA for the CDR3 is TGCGCCAGCAGGTCAGGGCCTTCGAACACTGAAGCTTTCTTT. Amino acids: CASRSGPSNTEAFF. This rearrangement joins TRBV5-1 to TRBJ1-1; TRBD1 is a possible D gene (5 bases). Trimming stripped 5 bases from V and 1 base from J, with 12 bases between. The CDR3 contains 14 residues. Germline V gene sequence: CDR1 SGHRS, CDR2 YFSETQ.

This clonotype was observed many times. The chain couples TRBV7-2 to TRBJ2-2; no firm D call. The CDR3 runs 16 residues. Between the trimmed V and J ends, which lost 5 bases and 0 bases, there was a span of 13 bases. CDR1 and CDR2 from the germline V gene are SGHTA and FQGNSA. The CDR3 protein is CASSRNLPSNTGELFF. The CDR3 nucleotides read TGTGCCAGCAGCCGGAACTTACCATCGAACACCGGGGAGCTGTTTTTT.

The J gene is TRBJ1-5, the V gene TRBV20-1, with TRBD1 as a possible D gene (6 bases). CDR1 is DFQATT and CDR2 is SNEGSKA in the germline V gene (reference sequence). The ends were cut back, 4 bases at V and 6 bases at J, with 16 bases in the middle. The CDR3 runs to 14 residues. CDR3 in DNA: TGCAGTGCTACCAACACCCAGGGGAGTCAGCCCCAGCATTTT. Translated: CSATNTQGSQPQHF.

The chain combines TRBV5-1 with TRBJ2-1; 8 bases align to TRBD1. The CDR3 is made up of 13 amino acids. Germline CDR1 SGHRS, CDR2 YFSETQ. V dropped 2 bases and J dropped 8; count of bases not matched to a gene: 3. In DNA, the CDR3 is TGCGCCAGCAGCTTAGGGACAGGCCATGAGCAGTTCTTC. Translated: CASSLGTGHEQFF.

The chain carries TRBV28 and TRBJ1-5; TRBD1 matches 8 bases. CDR1 and CDR2 (germline): MDHEN, SYDVKM. This CDR3 has 15 amino acids. The V segment lost 6 bases and the J segment 0 bases; nucleotides outside the gene matches: 4. The CDR3 reads CASRRQGNSNQPQHF. The DNA for the CDR3 is TGTGCCAGCAGACGACAGGGGAATAGCAATCAGCCCCAGCATTTT.

The chain recombines TRBV19 with TRBJ1-5; 7 bases map to TRBD1. The J segment lost 6 bases and the V segment lost 9 bases, leaving 5 bases of the junction unmatched. CDR1 is LNHDA, CDR2 SQIVND, per germline (reference sequence). The CDR3 has 12 residues. The CDR3 sequence: CASRQGGQPQHF. The CDR3 nucleotides read TGTGCCAGCAGACAGGGAGGTCAGCCCCAGCATTTT.

This chain uses TRBV7-2 with TRBJ2-5, with 7 bases lining up with TRBD1. The CDR3 contains 14 residues. The germline gives CDR1 SGHTA, CDR2 FQGNSA. After removal of 3 bases from V and 2 bases from J, the junction contained 3 bases not matched to a gene. CDR3 region: CASSLTGLQETQYF. In nucleotides, the CDR3 is TGTGCCAGCAGCTTGACAGGGTTACAAGAGACCCAGTACTTC.

The chain joins TRBV11-2 to TRBJ2-5; a weak D match, TRBD2 (5 bases). With 1 base removed from V and 7 bases from J, the gap between germline ends came to 22 bases. Germline CDR1 is SGHAT and CDR2 is FQNNGV. The CDR3 is 17 amino acids. The CDR3: CASSLGAAGIFSGTQYF. As DNA, the CDR3 is TGTGCCAGCAGCTTAGGAGCCGCCGGGATCTTCTCTGGGACCCAGTACTTC.

This clonotype was counted ten times or more. The chain employs TRBV18 and TRBJ2-7; tentatively, D is TRBD1 or TRBD2 (5 bases each). The germline CDR1 and CDR2 sequences are KGHSH and LQKENI. V was pared by 3 bases and J by 6 bases, with 12 bases between. The CDR3 consists of 13 residues. CDR3 sequence: CASSPGPGSEQYF. For the CDR3, the DNA is TGTGCCAGCTCACCGGGACCTGGAAGCGAGCAGTACTTC.

The CDR3 DNA sequence: TGCAGCGTTGGAGTCAGGGAATTGTCTGAAGCTTTCTTT. Translation gives CSVGVRELSEAFF. V usage is TRBV29-1 and J usage is TRBJ1-1, with a tentative D call TRBD1 (5 bases). Germline V gene sequence: CDR1 SQVTM, CDR2 ANQGSEA. CDR3 size: 13 residues. The ends were cut back, 4 bases at V and 6 bases at J, with 15 bases in the middle.

The table lists this clonotype with a few counts. V gene TRBV6-2 or TRBV6-3 combines with J gene TRBJ1-5, with unresolved D. Per germline, CDR1 MNHEY and CDR2 SVGEGT. Trimming took off 6 bases at V and 4 bases at J, with 13 bases between the two ends. The CDR3 has 14 residues. This CDR3 reads CASRAVAINQPQHF. The CDR3 nucleotides read TGTGCCAGCAGGGCAGTGGCGATAAATCAGCCCCAGCATTTT.

Only a few counts were recorded for this clonotype. The rearrangement uses TRBV21-1 and TRBJ2-7; TRBD1, the D gene given by the table, was not confirmed from the DNA. TRBV21-1 is tagged as a pseudogene. There are 16 residues in the CDR3. Here the CDR3 DNA reads TGTGCCAGCAGCAAAGTAGCCGGGACAGTGTCCTACGAGCAGTACTTC. This translates into CASSKVAGTVSYEQYF.

This clonotype came up many times. The V call is TRBV18, the J call TRBJ2-5; 11 bases match TRBD1. This CDR3 has 15 residues. The trim removed 6 bases at V and 5 bases at J, leaving 8 bases unmatched. Germline V gene data show CDR1 as KGHSH and CDR2 as LQKENI. The DNA for the CDR3 is TGTGCCAGCTCCCCTTGGACAGGGGGCATGGAGACCCAGTACTTC. Translating gives CASSPWTGGMETQYF. Filled out from reference TRBV18 and TRBJ2-5, the complete variable domain reads NAGVMQNPRHLVRRRGQEARLRCSPMKGHSHVYWYRQLPEEGLKFMVYLQKENIIDESGMPKERFSAEFPKEGPSILRIQQVVRGDSAAYFCASSPWTGGMETQYFGPGTRLLVL.

This clonotype has ten or more counts. J is TRBJ2-1 and V is TRBV14, with a tentative D call TRBD2 (6 bases). Germline V lookup: CDR1 SGHDN, CDR2 FVKESK. Trimming cost V 2 bases and J 3 bases, with 14 bases left between them. The CDR3 is made up of 16 amino acids. Here the CDR3 DNA reads TGTGCCAGCAGCCAATCACGGGGGTTGGTCTACAATGAGCAGTTCTTC. This encodes CASSQSRGLVYNEQFF.

At least ten counts were recorded for this clonotype. The rearrangement joins TRBV7-2 to TRBJ2-3; either TRBD1 or TRBD2 may supply D (7 bases each). There are 17 residues in the CDR3. Trimming removed 5 bases from V and 0 bases from J, with 18 bases in between. The germline CDR1 and CDR2 sequences are SGHTA and FQGNSA. CDR3 nucleotides: TGTGCCAGCAGCCCCAGGGGGGGAGGGGGAAGCACAGATACGCAGTATTTT. Its protein is CASSPRGGGGSTDTQYF.

This clonotype was seen a single time. With a much larger clone just one base away, this may be a read error. V and J are TRBV28 and TRBJ2-4; the D call may be TRBD1 or TRBD2 (5 bases each). CDR3 length: 14 amino acids. CDR1 MDHEN and CDR2 SYDVKM come from the germline V gene. CDR3 nucleotides: TGTGCCAGCGCGCAACCGGGACCCCCAAACATTCAGCACTTC. As protein: CASAQPGPPNIQHF.

J is TRBJ1-2 and V is TRBV5-6; D ambiguous. V lost 4 bases and J 6 bases, leaving 16 bases between the germline ends. The CDR3 length is 14 residues. The germline gives CDR1 SGHDT, CDR2 YYEEEE. CDR3 nucleotides: TGTGCCAGCAGCCCCTTCGAAGAGGTGGATGGCTACACCTTC. It yields the protein CASSPFEEVDGYTF.

This clonotype was detected only a few times. CDR3 bases: TGCAGCACGAAGACCTCCCGAGGATCGGAGACCCAGTACTTC. Its protein product is CSTKTSRGSETQYF. The genes are TRBV29-1 and TRBJ2-5; D call uncertain. The V end was cut by 8 bases, the J end by 5 bases, with 21 bases between. Looked up from germline, CDR1 is SQVTM and CDR2 is ANQGSEA. The CDR3 extends over 14 amino acids. Using reference TRBV29-1 and TRBJ2-5 for the parts outside the CDR3, the full variable domain is SAVISQKPSRDICQRGTSLTIQCQVDSQVTMMFWYRQQPGQSLTLIATANQGSEATYESGFVIDKFPISRPNLTFSTLTVSNMSPEDSSIYLCSTKTSRGSETQYFGPGTRLLVL.

There are many counts of this clonotype. The chain recombines TRBV6-5 with TRBJ1-1; 9 nucleotides align to TRBD1. This CDR3 is built from 15 residues. V trimming: 5 bases; J trimming: 4 bases; junction bases outside the gene matches: 8. CDR1 is MNHEY, CDR2 SVGAGI, per germline. CDR3 amino acids: CASSVYRGRVTEAFF. The CDR3 nucleotides are TGTGCCAGCAGTGTATACAGGGGGCGGGTCACTGAAGCTTTCTTT.